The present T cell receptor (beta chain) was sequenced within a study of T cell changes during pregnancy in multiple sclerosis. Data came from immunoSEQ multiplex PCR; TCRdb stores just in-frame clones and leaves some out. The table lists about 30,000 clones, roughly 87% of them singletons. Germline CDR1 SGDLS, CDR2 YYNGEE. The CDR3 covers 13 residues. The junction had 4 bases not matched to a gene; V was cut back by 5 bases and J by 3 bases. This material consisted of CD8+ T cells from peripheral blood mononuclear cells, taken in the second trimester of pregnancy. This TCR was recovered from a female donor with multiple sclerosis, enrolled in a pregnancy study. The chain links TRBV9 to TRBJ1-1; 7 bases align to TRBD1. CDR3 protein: CASSSTGDTEAFF. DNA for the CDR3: TGTGCCAGCAGTTCTACAGGGGACACTGAAGCTTTCTTT.